The rows below give T cell receptor beta chains drawn from one sample of a study of blood T cell repertoires in COVID-19. Only in-frame clones appear in the TCRdb table, and some are missing; sequencing was by immunoSEQ multiplex PCR. Of roughly 120,000 clones listed, about three quarters were seen once; the top ten hold more than 15%. Sequencing was done on a sample of peripheral blood. All receptors derive from a woman of 80 years or more with active or convalescent COVID-19. The CDR3 runs from the conserved cysteine through the conserved F or W. The D gene is left open where the match is weak. Not every row has a clone size; where given, it reads once, few, many or a size class.

>NA|TRBV28|NA|TRBJ1-3
TGTGCCAGCAAGCCACCCCCGGGACAAGCTGGAAACACCATATATTTT
CASKPPPGQAGNTIYF
>NA|TRBV6-2/TRBV6-3|NA|TRBJ2-7
TGTGCCAGCAGTTATCGGTACTACGAGCAGTACTTC
CASSYRYYEQYF
>NA|TRBV21-1|NA|TRBJ1-6
TGTGCCAGCAGCAAAATTATTAGCTACAGGGGGAATTCACCCCTCCACTTT
CASSKIISYRGNSPLHF
>TRBD1|TRBV2|NA|TRBJ2-5
TGTGCCAGCAGTGATACAGGGGGCAGGGAGACCCAGTACTTC
CASSDTGGRETQYF
>TRBD2|TRBV4-1|NA|TRBJ2-3
TGCGCCAGCAGCCAGTCGGGAGCGGGAGGTGTCACAGATACGCAGTATTTT
CASSQSGAGGVTDTQYF
>TRBD2|TRBV7-9|once|TRBJ2-3
TGTGCCAGCAGCTTAGGAGGTAGCCTAGCGGGAGATACGCAGTATTTT
CASSLGGSLAGDTQYF
>NA|TRBV19|NA|TRBJ1-5
TGTGCCAGTAGTGCAGCGGCTAGGAATCAGCCCCAGCATTTT
CASSAAARNQPQHF
>NA|TRBV2|NA|TRBJ2-7
TGTGCCAGCAGTGACTCCTTCCTTGCGGGTTACGAGCAGTACTTC
CASSDSFLAGYEQYF
>TRBD1|TRBV7-9|NA|TRBJ1-3
TGTGCCAGCAGCTTAGCTCGGACAGGGGGATCCTCTGGAAACACCATATATTTT
CASSLARTGGSSGNTIYF
>NA|TRBV4-3|NA|TRBJ2-7
TGCGCCAGCAGCCGAAGCCCCGCAGGTGAAGCCTACGAGCAGTACTTC
CASSRSPAGEAYEQYF
>NA|TRBV7-9|NA|TRBJ2-1
TGTGCCAGCAGCTTCCCCCAAGCGGACTACAATGAGCAGTTCTTC
CASSFPQADYNEQFF
>TRBD2|TRBV27|once|TRBJ2-3
TGTGCCAGCAGTTCCAAACACCGACTAGCGGGAGAAGATACGCAGTATTTT
CASSSKHRLAGEDTQYF
>NA|TRBV9|few|TRBJ2-3
TGTGCCAGCAGCGTCGTAGCGTCTAGCACAGATACGCAGTATTTT
CASSVVASSTDTQYF
>NA|TRBV5-1|NA|TRBJ2-1
TGCGCCAGCAGCTTGTTCAGCCAGGGCTCCTACAATGAGCAGTTCTTC
CASSLFSQGSYNEQFF
>TRBD2|TRBV9|NA|TRBJ2-1
TGTGCCAGCAGCTTGACTAGCGGGAGCAATGAGCAGTTCTTC
CASSLTSGSNEQFF
>TRBD2|TRBV3-1/TRBV3-2|NA|TRBJ2-3
TGTGCCAGCAGCACCCGGATGCTAGCGGGCCTAGATACGCAGTATTTT
CASSTRMLAGLDTQYF
>NA|TRBV29-1|many|TRBJ2-7
TGCAGCGTTGAATTCAAGAGCCACTACGAGCAGTACTTC
CSVEFKSHYEQYF
>NA|TRBV21-1|NA|TRBJ2-7
TGTGCCAGCAGCTCTCATGGGACTAGCGGGATAGCCTACGAGCAGTACTTC
CASSSHGTSGIAYEQYF
>NA|TRBV7-9|NA|TRBJ1-1
TGTGCCAGCAGCTTAGCTCGACAGCCGAACACTGAAGCTTTCTTT
CASSLARQPNTEAFF
>NA|TRBV4-2|NA|TRBJ1-2
TGTGCCAGCAGCCGCTCAGTGAACTATGGCTACACCTTC
CASSRSVNYGYTF
>NA|TRBV18|few|TRBJ2-7
TGTGCCAGCTCACGCGGGGAAGTCTACGAGCAGTACTTC
CASSRGEVYEQYF
>TRBD1|TRBV5-5|NA|TRBJ1-2
TGTGCCAGCAGCTTGTTGTCAGGGGGCCGAATAGCGTATGGCTACACCTTC
CASSLLSGGRIAYGYTF
>NA|TRBV7-9|NA|TRBJ1-3
TGTGCCAGCAGCTCGGGGGCTGGAAACACCATATATTTT
CASSSGAGNTIYF
>NA|TRBV10-3|NA|TRBJ2-1
TGTGCCATCAAGGGGGCGGGATACAATGAGCAGTTCTTC
CAIKGAGYNEQFF
>TRBD2|TRBV11-2|NA|TRBJ2-1
TGTGCCAGCAGCCTTCGACTAGCTCGGTTCGATGAGCAGTTCTTC
CASSLRLARFDEQFF
>TRBD1|TRBV2|NA|TRBJ2-5
TGTGCCAGCTCCGGGACAGGGGGAGTGGAGACCCAGTACTTC
CASSGTGGVETQYF
>NA|TRBV2|few|TRBJ2-2
TGTGCCAGCAGGAATCAGGGCGTCACCGGGGAGCTGTTTTTT
CASRNQGVTGELFF
>TRBD2|TRBV18|NA|TRBJ2-5
TGTGCCAGCTCACCCAGGGTAGCGGGAGAACAAGAGACCCAGTACTTC
CASSPRVAGEQETQYF
>TRBD2|TRBV30|NA|TRBJ2-5
TGTGCCTGGACGACACGGGAGGGTTGGGCAGAGACCCAGTACTTC
CAWTTREGWAETQYF
>TRBD2|TRBV24-1|NA|TRBJ2-1
TGTGCCACCAGTGGATCCAGCGGGAGATACAATGAGCAGTTCTTC
CATSGSSGRYNEQFF
>TRBD1|TRBV15|few|TRBJ2-7
TGTGCCACCAGCAGAGAATCAGGGGGCTCCTACGAGCAGTACTTC
CATSRESGGSYEQYF
>NA|TRBV7-3|NA|TRBJ2-1
TGTGCCAGCAGCCCAACCGCGGCCTTCTCCTACAATGAGCAGTTCTTC
CASSPTAAFSYNEQFF
>TRBD2|TRBV14|once|TRBJ2-7
TGTGCCAGCAGCTACGGGACGGGTATGTGGCGGGAGACCTACGAGCAGTACTTC
CASSYGTGMWRETYEQYF
>NA|TRBV7-3|NA|TRBJ2-1
TGTGCCAGCAGCTTACTCGCGGGCTCCTACAATGAGCAGTTCTTC
CASSLLAGSYNEQFF
>TRBD2|TRBV6-5|NA|TRBJ2-5
TGTGCCAGCACTTACAAGCGGGGGCTACAAGAGACCCAGTACTTC
CASTYKRGLQETQYF
>NA|TRBV7-9|NA|TRBJ2-1
TGTGCCAGCAAAAGGTGGGACACGCAATACAATGAGCAGTTCTTC
CASKRWDTQYNEQFF
>NA|TRBV5-4|few|TRBJ2-1
TGTGCCAGCAGCCCGGGCCCCACGGGGGAGTTTGAGTTCTTC
CASSPGPTGEFEFF
>TRBD1|TRBV4-3|few|TRBJ2-5
TGCGCCAGCAGCCAGGTGCCGGGACAGGGGGGAGAGACCCAGTACTTC
CASSQVPGQGGETQYF
>NA|TRBV28|NA|TRBJ1-2
TGTGCCAGCAGTTCCGGGGTGGGGTACACCTTC
CASSSGVGYTF
>NA|TRBV20-1|NA|TRBJ1-5
TGCAGTGCTAGTCATTTTCCAGGGCGGGGAGTCGGTCAGCCCCAGCATTTT
CSASHFPGRGVGQPQHF
>TRBD2|TRBV9|NA|TRBJ2-1
TGTGCCAGCAGCGTCATGGGACTAGCGGGAGATACCGAGCAGTTCTTC
CASSVMGLAGDTEQFF
>TRBD2|TRBV5-1|NA|TRBJ2-7
TGCGCCAGCAGCCCCTCCATAGCGGGAGGGCCAGACGAGCAGTACTTC
CASSPSIAGGPDEQYF
>TRBD1|TRBV7-9|few|TRBJ2-2
TGTGCCAGCAGCTGGGGACAGCTTATTCCCACCGGGGAGCTGTTTTTT
CASSWGQLIPTGELFF
>TRBD1|TRBV2|NA|TRBJ1-1
TGTGCCAGCAGTGGTTTTGCAGGGGGCGCGGGCGCTGAAGCTTTCTTT
CASSGFAGGAGAEAFF
>NA|TRBV30|NA|TRBJ2-5
TGTGCCTGGAGGCCTGACAGGACGAAAGAGACCCAGTACTTC
CAWRPDRTKETQYF
>TRBD1|TRBV15|NA|TRBJ2-6
TGTGCCACCAGCAGGGGTTCGGGACAGTCTGGGGCCAACGTCCTGACTTTC
CATSRGSGQSGANVLTF
>TRBD2|TRBV4-2|NA|TRBJ2-2
TGTGCCAGCAGCCAAGAGACTAGCGGGAGACTATACACCGGGGAGCTGTTTTTT
CASSQETSGRLYTGELFF
>TRBD1|TRBV6-2/TRBV6-3|NA|TRBJ1-4
TGTGCCAGCAGTTACTCAGGCCTGGGGCAGGGGGCGTTGAAAGAAAAACTGTTTTTT
CASSYSGLGQGALKEKLFF
>NA|TRBV19|few|TRBJ2-3
TGTGCCAGTAGTATAGCAGGCTCACACACAGATACGCAGTATTTT
CASSIAGSHTDTQYF
>TRBD1|TRBV5-5|NA|TRBJ1-2
TGTGCCAGCAGCTTGGTATCGGGACAGGATGGCTACACCTTC
CASSLVSGQDGYTF
>NA|TRBV7-9|NA|TRBJ2-1
TGTGCCAGCAGCCCCCTATCCAAGGGGGAGTCTGAGCAGTTCTTC
CASSPLSKGESEQFF
>NA|TRBV5-1|NA|TRBJ2-1
TGCGCCAGCAGCTTGATGGGGGCGTCGGGTGAGCAGTTCTTC
CASSLMGASGEQFF
>TRBD1|TRBV19|once|TRBJ1-5
TGTGCCAGTAGTTTCTTTCACAGGGGGCTCTATCAGCCCCAGCATTTT
CASSFFHRGLYQPQHF
>NA|TRBV10-3|few|TRBJ1-2
TGTGCCATCGGCACAGGGAATCACTATGGCTACACCTTC
CAIGTGNHYGYTF
>TRBD1|TRBV3-1/TRBV3-2|NA|TRBJ1-2
TGTGCCAGCAGCCTAGCCTCCGGACAGGGAACGAGCTACACCTTC
CASSLASGQGTSYTF
>TRBD1|TRBV2|NA|TRBJ1-5
TGTGCCAGCAGTGCCCCAGGGGGCCGTGATCAGCCCCAGCATTTT
CASSAPGGRDQPQHF
>NA|TRBV6-5|NA|TRBJ1-1
TGTGCCAGCAGTTTTTCACAGGTAAACACTGAAGCTTTCTTT
CASSFSQVNTEAFF